These 28 T cell receptor beta chains originate from one sample sequenced in a study of blood T cell repertoires in COVID-19. Libraries were prepared by immunoSEQ multiplex PCR; TCRdb keeps only in-frame clonotypes and omits some of them. Here the sample spans 260,000 or so clones, around 90% being singletons. The sequenced sample consisted of PBMCs or T cells enriched from blood (not recorded which). All receptors derive from a woman aged 30 to 39 with acute COVID-19.

V and J are TRBV3-1 (or the pseudogene TRBV3-2) and TRBJ2-7; 10 bases are shared with TRBD1. The CDR3 contains 15 residues. Germline values: CDR1 LGHDT, CDR2 YNNKEL (reference sequence). Trimming cost V 4 bases and J 5 bases; bases outside gene matches: 8. The CDR3 is CASSRGTGEFDEQYF. DNA for the CDR3: TGTGCCAGCAGCCGAGGGACAGGGGAGTTTGACGAGCAGTACTTC.

This clone was detected once. This chain links TRBV4-3 with TRBJ1-1, with D possibly TRBD1 on 6 matching bases. CDR1 and CDR2 from the germline V gene are LGHNA and YSLEER. V lost 6 bases, J lost 8 bases, and 10 bases lay in between. This CDR3 contains 11 residues. The CDR3 coding sequence is TGCGCCAGCAGTAGTGGACAGGAAGCTTTCTTT. Translated: CASSSGQEAFF.

The chain couples TRBV5-4 to TRBJ2-3; 9 bases agree with TRBD2. CDR1 and CDR2 (germline): SGHNT, YYREEE (reference sequence). V lost 3 bases and J lost 4; bases outside the gene matches: 9. CDR3 length: 16 residues. The CDR3 nucleotides are TGTGCCAGCAGCTCGCCCGGGCGGGGGGGCTCAGATACGCAGTATTTT. Its protein product is CASSSPGRGGSDTQYF.

The chain joins TRBV12-3 or TRBV12-4 to TRBJ1-4; D gene ambiguous. Trimming removed 4 bases from V and 11 bases from J, with 11 bases in between. The CDR3 is 12 residues long. The CDR3 sequence is CASSSSPTKLFF. The DNA for the CDR3 is TGTGCCAGCAGTTCAAGCCCAACCAAACTGTTTTTT.

The gene calls are TRBV5-6 and TRBJ1-2; no clear D. There are 14 residues in the CDR3. Trimming removed 0 bases from V and 5 bases from J, with 11 bases in between. Germline V gene lookup returns CDR1 SGHDT and CDR2 YYEEEE. For the CDR3, the DNA is TGTGCCAGCAGCTTGGCGGCGGTTACTTATGGCTACACCTTC. Amino acid sequence: CASSLAAVTYGYTF.

Regarding this clone: Other nucleotide sequences in the sample specify the same CDR3. V is TRBV5-5 and J is TRBJ1-1; D unclear. The CDR3 length is 13 residues. Trimming stripped 2 bases from V and 3 bases from J, with 8 bases between. Germline V gene data show CDR1 as SGHKS and CDR2 as YYEKEE (reference sequence). The CDR3 loop reads CASSLIGDTEAFF. The CDR3 coding sequence is TGTGCCAGCAGCTTAATCGGGGACACTGAAGCTTTCTTT.

The rearrangement links TRBV23-1 to TRBJ2-7; D is possibly TRBD2 (6 bases). TRBV23-1 is recorded as an ORF, its role being uncertain. The CDR3 contains 16 residues. The germline V and J ends were trimmed by 2 bases and 1 base, with 15 bases remaining between them. The CDR3 reads CASSQAGRRNSYEQYF. For the CDR3, the DNA is TGCGCCAGCAGTCAAGCGGGACGGCGAAATTCCTACGAGCAGTACTTC.

This chain joins TRBV7-9 and TRBJ1-2; 7 nucleotides match TRBD1. The CDR3 spans 15 residues. The V segment lost 3 bases and the J segment 5 bases; nucleotides outside the gene matches: 9. The germline V gene has CDR1 SEHNR and CDR2 FQNEAQ (reference sequence). The DNA of the CDR3 is TGTGCCAGCAGCTTCCTAGGGGGCTCAGAATATGGCTACACCTTC. It specifies CASSFLGGSEYGYTF.

The chain has TRBV5-1 and TRBJ1-2; D unclear. The V gene's germline CDR1 is SGHRS and CDR2 YFSETQ. V lost 0 bases and J lost 0, with 9 bases in between. The CDR3 runs 15 residues. The CDR3 nucleotides are TGCGCCAGCAGCTTGGGTTCAGGCGCTAACTATGGCTACACCTTC. This sequence encodes CASSLGSGANYGYTF.

The V gene is TRBV13, the J gene TRBJ1-2; 9 bases are a match to TRBD1. V lost 4 bases to trimming and J lost 8 bases; unmatched junction nucleotides: 8. The V gene's germline CDR1 is PRHDT and CDR2 FYEKMQ (reference sequence). The CDR3 is made up of 14 amino acids. In DNA, the CDR3 is TGTGCCAGCAGCTCGTCCGACAGGGGGGACGGCTACACCTTC. Translation gives CASSSSDRGDGYTF.

The chain combines TRBV29-1 with TRBJ1-2; TRBD1 matches 7 bases. The CDR3 totals 13 residues. From germline, CDR1 is SQVTM and CDR2 ANQGSEA. The V and J ends lost 5 bases and 8 bases, in that order; junction bases with no gene match: 11. CDR3 nucleotides: TGCAGCGTTAAACAGGGGCCAACAGGGGGCTACACCTTC. The encoded protein is CSVKQGPTGGYTF.

The J gene is TRBJ2-7, the V gene TRBV5-1; 8 bases match TRBD2. The germline CDR1 and CDR2 sequences are SGHRS and YFSETQ. The length of the CDR3 is 15 residues. V shed 1 base, J shed 0 bases, and the junction held 3 bases outside the gene matches. The CDR3 spells CASSLRTSSSYEQYF. CDR3 in DNA: TGCGCCAGCAGCTTGCGGACTAGCAGCTCCTACGAGCAGTACTTC.

The chain combines TRBV27 with TRBJ1-4, with 8 bases that match TRBD1. Germline loops: CDR1 MNHEY, CDR2 SMNVEV (reference sequence). V lost 5 bases and J lost 8; bases outside the gene matches: 10. The CDR3 spans 15 residues. The CDR3 here is CASSPGQGLDEKLFF. Written as DNA, the CDR3 is TGTGCCAGCAGTCCCGGACAGGGCTTGGACGAAAAACTGTTTTTT.

This chain uses TRBV6-1 with TRBJ2-2; TRBD1 aligns across 10 bases. V shed 4 bases and J 6 bases; nucleotides not matched to a gene: 8. Looked up from germline, CDR1 is MNHNS and CDR2 is SASEGT. CDR3 size: 16 residues. CDR3 residues: CASSGATGGFAGELFF. The CDR3 nucleotides read TGTGCCAGCAGTGGGGCGACAGGGGGCTTCGCCGGGGAGCTGTTTTTT.

CDR3 nucleotide sequence: TGTGCCAGCAGCTTAGACAGTGTGAACACTGAAGCTTTCTTT. It codes for CASSLDSVNTEAFF. This chain connects TRBV7-9 to TRBJ1-1; no definite D call. The V end lost 1 base, the J end lost 0 bases, and 6 bases lay between the germline ends. CDR3 size: 14 residues. The V gene's germline CDR1 is SEHNR and CDR2 FQNEAQ (reference sequence).

J is TRBJ2-7 and V is TRBV30; 9 bases are shared with TRBD2. Germline-derived CDR1 and CDR2 are GTSNPN and SVGIG (reference sequence). With V trimmed by 6 bases and J by 3 bases, 12 bases remained unmatched. CDR3 length equals 15 residues. In DNA form, the CDR3 reads TGTGCCTGCAGATTTCCCGGAGCGGGGGGCTACGAGCAGTACTTC. Translation gives CACRFPGAGGYEQYF.

The chain links TRBV12-3 or TRBV12-4 to TRBJ1-2; a possible D gene is TRBD1 (5 bases). V was cut by 5 bases and J by 6 bases, with 10 bases left in between. CDR3 length: 12 residues. The CDR3 reads CASSPWGDGYTF. The CDR3 nucleotides are TGTGCCAGCAGTCCATGGGGGGATGGCTACACCTTC.

The V and J genes are TRBV6-5 and TRBJ1-5; 8 positions match TRBD1. The V segment lost 10 bases and the J segment 0 bases; nucleotides outside the gene matches: 5. The CDR3 runs to 14 residues. Germline V gene lookup returns CDR1 MNHEY and CDR2 SVGAGI. The CDR3 loop is CATTGGLSNQPQHF. CDR3 in DNA: TGTGCCACCACAGGGGGGCTTAGCAATCAGCCCCAGCATTTT.

J is TRBJ1-1 and V is TRBV5-6; no clear D. Germline CDR1 is SGHDT and CDR2 is YYEEEE. The CDR3 runs to 14 residues. V was clipped by 2 bases and J by 0 bases, with 8 bases between them. The CDR3 loop reads CASSFSQMNTEAFF. The DNA for the CDR3 is TGTGCCAGCAGCTTTTCCCAGATGAACACTGAAGCTTTCTTT. Based on the CDR3 plus reference TRBV5-6 and TRBJ1-1, the full variable domain is DAGVTQSPTHLIKTRGQQVTLRCSPKSGHDTVSWYQQALGQGPQFIFQYYEEEERQRGNFPDRFSGHQFPNYSSELNVNALLLGDSALYLCASSFSQMNTEAFFGQGTRLTVV.

The chain links TRBV27 to TRBJ2-3; TRBD2 aligns across 11 bases. From germline, CDR1 is MNHEY and CDR2 SMNVEV (reference sequence). CDR3 length equals 16 residues. The V segment lost 2 bases and the J segment 8 bases; nucleotides outside the gene matches: 9. The CDR3 here is CASSLRLAGGPGTQYF. The DNA of the CDR3 is TGTGCCAGCAGTTTAAGGCTAGCGGGGGGCCCAGGTACGCAGTATTTT.

V is TRBV11-2 and J is TRBJ1-1; 8 bases align to TRBD1. This CDR3 is 14 amino acids long. Germline V gene lookup returns CDR1 SGHAT and CDR2 FQNNGV. The V and J ends lost 6 bases and 6 bases, in that order; junction bases with no gene match: 9. The CDR3 loop reads CASSPFRGLPEAFF. In nucleotides, the CDR3 is TGTGCCAGCAGTCCATTCAGGGGGCTCCCTGAAGCTTTCTTT.

The chain couples TRBV6-1 to TRBJ1-1; D remains unclear. The germline V gene has CDR1 MNHNS and CDR2 SASEGT. This CDR3 is built from 20 residues. The V end lost 7 bases, the J end lost 0 bases, and 30 bases lay between the germline ends. The CDR3 protein is CASNDPPFGGWSGMNTEAFF. The CDR3 region has the DNA TGTGCCAGCAATGACCCCCCCTTTGGAGGGTGGTCGGGGATGAACACTGAAGCTTTCTTT.

This clone was detected once. The rearrangement uses TRBV30 and TRBJ1-2, with D tentatively TRBD1 (6 bases). Trimming stripped 6 bases from V and 2 bases from J, with 13 bases between. Looked up from germline, CDR1 is GTSNPN and CDR2 is SVGIG (reference sequence). CDR3 length: 13 residues. DNA of the CDR3: TGTGCCTGTACCCGGGGACAAAACTATGGCTACACCTTC. Encoded protein: CACTRGQNYGYTF.

The chain links TRBV29-1 to TRBJ1-2; D may be TRBD1 (5 bases). There are 14 residues in the CDR3. The V and J ends lost 1 base and 4 bases respectively, with 13 bases between them. Germline CDR1 reads SQVTM; CDR2 reads ANQGSEA. CDR3 bases: TGCAGCGTTGAAGTCCAGGGTGGCACCTATGGCTACACCTTC. It specifies CSVEVQGGTYGYTF.

The chain joins TRBV19 to TRBJ2-3, with a tentative D call TRBD2 (6 bases). The germline V gene has CDR1 LNHDA and CDR2 SQIVND (reference sequence). Trimming removed 4 bases from V and 1 base from J, with 6 bases in between. CDR3 length: 13 amino acids. The CDR3 region has the DNA TGTGCCAGTAGTAGCGGGGGCACAGATACGCAGTATTTT. Translating it yields CASSSGGTDTQYF.

The gene calls are TRBV7-2 and TRBJ1-4, with D possibly TRBD1 on 5 matching bases. Germline CDR1 SGHTA, CDR2 FQGNSA. V shed 5 bases and J shed 7 bases, with 17 bases lying between them. This CDR3 comprises 15 residues. The CDR3 is CASSPAGLPSEKLFF. In nucleotides, the CDR3 is TGTGCCAGCAGCCCAGCGGGGCTACCAAGTGAAAAACTGTTTTTT.

The chain employs TRBV11-2 and TRBJ2-3, with 8 bases identical to TRBD1. The CDR3 has 17 residues. The germline CDR1 and CDR2 sequences are SGHAT and FQNNGV. J gave up 2 bases and V 1 base, and 8 bases lay outside the gene matches. This chain's CDR3 is CASSLVQGQGYTDTQYF. CDR3 in DNA: TGTGCCAGCAGCTTAGTGCAAGGACAGGGATACACAGATACGCAGTATTTT. Drawing the rest from reference TRBV11-2 and TRBJ2-3, the complete variable domain is EAGVAQSPRYKIIEKRQSVAFWCNPISGHATLYWYQQILGQGPKLLIQFQNNGVVDDSQLPKDRFSAERLKGVDSTLKIQPAKLEDSAVYLCASSLVQGQGYTDTQYFGPGTRLTVL.

The V gene is TRBV13, the J gene TRBJ2-5, with D possibly matching TRBD1 (6 bases). Trimming pared 3 bases from V and 3 bases from J, leaving 11 bases between. The length of the CDR3 is 14 residues. CDR1 and CDR2 (germline): PRHDT, FYEKMQ (reference sequence). This CDR3 is CASSFAGTKETQYF. The DNA of the CDR3 is TGTGCCAGCAGCTTCGCCGGGACAAAAGAGACCCAGTACTTC.